These 31 T cell receptor beta chains share one sample of origin, sequenced in a study of beta chain features in type 1 diabetes. Expressed TCRB transcripts were sequenced because the isolated RNA had all been reverse transcribed beforehand. Using immunoSEQ multiplex PCR, the repertoire was profiled, and TCRdb retains in-frame clones only, with some absent. Counted here are about 140,000 clones, 9% to 10% occurring once; the ten biggest clones make up 0.65%. The sequencing sample was made of central memory CD4+ T cells from blood. The receptors were gathered from a woman between 40 and 50 years old in good health.

This clone was counted only a few times. This chain joins TRBV10-3 and TRBJ2-3; 8 bases map to TRBD2. The CDR3 is 14 amino acids. V was clipped by 8 bases and J by 2 bases; unmatched bases: 6. Germline V lookup: CDR1 ENHRY, CDR2 SYGVKD. The CDR3 loop is CAIVAGGNTDTQYF. In DNA form, the CDR3 reads TGTGCCATCGTCGCGGGGGGCAACACAGATACGCAGTATTTT.

In its sample, this clone was seen a few times. The genes are TRBV7-2 and TRBJ2-5; 10 nucleotides agree with TRBD2. V shed 3 bases and J 2 bases; nucleotides not matched to a gene: 6. The CDR3 consists of 16 residues. Looked up from germline, CDR1 is SGHTA and CDR2 is FQGNSA. The CDR3 DNA follows: TGTGCCAGCAGCTTGTTACTAGCGGGGCTGCAAGAGACCCAGTACTTC. Translating it yields CASSLLLAGLQETQYF.

There are a few counts of this clone. The V gene is TRBV5-1, the J gene TRBJ2-3; the match to TRBD2 covers 10 bases. Germline-derived CDR1 and CDR2 are SGHRS and YFSETQ. V lost 4 bases, J lost 4 bases, and 3 bases stayed unmatched. This CDR3 comprises 14 residues. CDR3 region: CASSPGTSADTQYF. In DNA form, the CDR3 reads TGCGCCAGCAGCCCTGGGACTAGCGCAGATACGCAGTATTTT.

There are a few counts of this clone. The chain employs TRBV15 and TRBJ1-3; D ambiguous. The ends were cut back, 4 bases at V and 3 bases at J, with 10 bases in the middle. The CDR3 is 14 amino acids. CDR1 and CDR2 from the germline V gene are LNHNV and YYDKDF (reference sequence). CDR3 sequence: CATSKAGIGNTIYF. DNA for the CDR3: TGTGCCACCAGCAAGGCGGGTATTGGAAACACCATATATTTT.

V gene TRBV7-8 combines with J gene TRBJ2-3; 9 bases line up with TRBD2. Germline lookup yields CDR1 SGHVS and CDR2 FQNEAQ. The CDR3 runs 17 residues. The V segment lost 3 bases and the J segment 0 bases; nucleotides outside the gene matches: 7. Here the CDR3 DNA reads TGTGCCAGCAGCTTTGGACTAGCGTCATTAAGCACAGATACGCAGTATTTT. It translates to CASSFGLASLSTDTQYF.

This clone has only a few counts. The gene calls are TRBV6-1 and TRBJ2-3; 8 bases fit TRBD2. Germline CDR1 is MNHNS and CDR2 is SASEGT. With V trimmed by 6 bases and J by 1 base, 3 bases remained unmatched. This CDR3 has 14 amino acids. CDR3 loop: CASSKLAGTDTQYF. In DNA, the CDR3 is TGTGCCAGCAGCAAACTAGCGGGCACAGATACGCAGTATTTT.

This clone appeared a few times. The chain combines TRBV3-1 (or the pseudogene TRBV3-2) with TRBJ2-7; D is ambiguous. Germline CDR1 LGHDT, CDR2 YNNKEL (reference sequence). Trimming took 11 bases from V and 3 from J, leaving 2 bases between them. The CDR3 consists of 8 residues. CDR3 nucleotide sequence: TGTGCCCACTACGAGCAGTACTTC. Translated: CAHYEQYF.

The table lists this clone with many counts. The chain combines TRBV7-2 with TRBJ1-2, with no clear D. Deletions cut 1 base from V and 1 base from J, with 10 bases between. The CDR3 extends over 15 amino acids. Germline CDR1 SGHTA, CDR2 FQGNSA. The DNA for the CDR3 is TGTGCCAGCAGCTTAGATAGCCAGATTAACTATGGCTACACCTTC. Protein sequence: CASSLDSQINYGYTF.

The chain recombines TRBV10-3 with TRBJ2-6, with 9 bases fitting TRBD1. Per germline, CDR1 ENHRY and CDR2 SYGVKD. Trimming at V came to 8 bases and at J to 6 bases, leaving 2 bases not matched to a gene. CDR3 size: 13 residues. The CDR3 protein is CAIWTGVANVLTF. The CDR3 DNA follows: TGTGCCATCTGGACAGGGGTGGCCAACGTCCTGACTTTC.

This sequence joins TRBV7-6 and TRBJ1-6; D gene unclear. V lost 2 bases and J lost 3, with 8 bases in between. The length of the CDR3 is 15 residues. CDR1 and CDR2 (germline): SGHVS, FNYEAQ. The CDR3 region has the DNA TGTGCCAGCAGCTTAAGTGCGAGCTATAATTCACCCCTCCACTTT. Its translation: CASSLSASYNSPLHF.

This clone was counted only a few times. The rearrangement uses TRBV6-5 and TRBJ1-6, with 7 positions matching TRBD1. Germline V CDR1 and CDR2: MNHEY, SVGAGI. Trimming cost V 7 bases and J 8 bases; bases outside gene matches: 11. The CDR3 runs 15 residues. CDR3: CASNHRWDSDSPLHF. CDR3 sequence (DNA): TGTGCCAGCAACCACCGGTGGGACAGCGATTCACCCCTCCACTTT.

This clone came up a few times. The chain couples TRBV5-1 to TRBJ2-3; TRBD2 aligns across 8 bases. There are 16 residues in the CDR3. The junction had 8 bases not matched to a gene; V was cut back by 4 bases and J by 1 base. CDR1 and CDR2 (germline): SGHRS, YFSETQ. The CDR3 DNA reads TGCGCCAGCAGCCGAACTAGCGGATCCCGCACAGATACGCAGTATTTT. Translating gives CASSRTSGSRTDTQYF.

This chain links TRBV7-2 with TRBJ2-5, with unresolved D. Germline V gives CDR1 SGHTA, CDR2 FQGNSA. The CDR3 covers 14 residues. V gave up 1 base and J gave up 4 bases, with 10 bases separating them. CDR3 amino acids: CASSLGLLGETQYF. CDR3 in DNA: TGTGCCAGCAGCTTAGGACTTCTAGGAGAGACCCAGTACTTC.

This clone was found once. This chain joins TRBV2 and TRBJ1-5; 9 nucleotides align to TRBD1. CDR1 SNHLY and CDR2 FYNNEI come from the germline V gene. The J segment lost 3 bases and the V segment lost 4 bases, leaving 1 base of the junction unmatched. The CDR3 covers 14 residues. The CDR3, as DNA: TGTGCCAGCAGTGGGGACAGGGTCAATCAGCCCCAGCATTTT. Translating gives CASSGDRVNQPQHF.

Ten or more counts support this clone. V is TRBV7-9 and J is TRBJ2-5, with 9 positions matching TRBD1. The germline CDR1 and CDR2 sequences are SEHNR and FQNEAQ (reference sequence). J lost 6 bases, V lost 7 bases, and 6 bases had no gene match. The CDR3 contains 13 residues. CDR3 loop: CASNKQGAKTQYF. The CDR3 DNA is TGTGCCAGCAACAAACAGGGGGCGAAGACCCAGTACTTC.

The count of this clone is one. Here the CDR3 reads CASSLGVVQETQYF. CDR3 bases: TGTGCCAGCAGCTTAGGCGTAGTCCAAGAGACCCAGTACTTC. The rearrangement links TRBV7-2 to TRBJ2-5; D not certain. Germline V gene sequence: CDR1 SGHTA, CDR2 FQGNSA. This CDR3 has 14 residues. The V gene lost 1 base and the J gene lost 1 base, with 7 bases spanning the gap.

This clone was observed a few times. V usage is TRBV5-6 and J usage is TRBJ2-2; 8 bases match TRBD2. V was clipped by 0 bases and J by 6 bases; unmatched bases: 7. The CDR3 contains 16 residues. The germline V gene encodes CDR1 SGHDT and CDR2 YYEEEE. CDR3 protein: CASSLVVAGRAGELFF. CDR3 DNA: TGTGCCAGCAGCTTGGTGGTAGCGGGAAGGGCCGGGGAGCTGTTTTTT. The full variable domain, rest sourced from reference TRBV5-6 and TRBJ2-2, is DAGVTQSPTHLIKTRGQQVTLRCSPKSGHDTVSWYQQALGQGPQFIFQYYEEEERQRGNFPDRFSGHQFPNYSSELNVNALLLGDSALYLCASSLVVAGRAGELFFGEGSRLTVL.

The chain has TRBV10-3 and TRBJ2-1, with D unresolved. Germline CDR1 ENHRY, CDR2 SYGVKD. V gave up 10 bases and J gave up 7 bases, with 20 bases separating them. This CDR3 spans 14 amino acids. The CDR3 region has the DNA TGTGCCACTTCCGCGGCGCGAGTCGGGAATGAGCAGTTCTTC. Translated, it gives CATSAARVGNEQFF.

This clone was counted between two and nine times. The genes are TRBV4-1 and TRBJ1-4; no definite D call. V lost 2 bases to trimming and J lost 11 bases, with 15 bases between them. CDR3 length: 14 residues. Germline V gene lookup returns CDR1 MGHRA and CDR2 YSYEKL. CDR3 DNA: TGCGCCAGCAGCCAACCGGGGATAAAAAGGAAACTGTTTTTT. This translates into CASSQPGIKRKLFF.

This clone was recorded many times. The chain carries TRBV29-1 and TRBJ1-2; D may be TRBD1 (6 bases). The germline V gene encodes CDR1 SQVTM and CDR2 ANQGSEA. There are 12 residues in the CDR3. V was trimmed by 4 bases and J by 4 bases, leaving 10 bases between them. The CDR3 here is CSVGGGPYGYTF. The CDR3 bases are TGCAGCGTTGGCGGGGGGCCCTATGGCTACACCTTC.

This clone was seen only a few times. The chain has TRBV5-4 and TRBJ1-4; D might be TRBD1 (5 bases). This CDR3 region has 15 residues. Germline V gives CDR1 SGHNT, CDR2 YYREEE (reference sequence). Trimming removed 0 bases at V and 4 bases at J, with 10 bases between. CDR3 sequence: CASSLAGVVNEKLFF. The CDR3 bases are TGTGCCAGCAGCTTGGCGGGGGTGGTTAATGAAAAACTGTTTTTT.

The V and J genes are TRBV19 and TRBJ2-1; 8 bases are shared with TRBD1. This CDR3 has 15 residues. Germline CDR1 and CDR2: LNHDA and SQIVND (reference sequence). V dropped 5 bases and J dropped 3; count of bases not matched to a gene: 6. CDR3 region: CASSAGQALYNEQFF. Here the CDR3 DNA reads TGTGCCAGTAGTGCGGGACAGGCGCTCTACAATGAGCAGTTCTTC.

The gene calls are TRBV28 and TRBJ2-7; 8 nucleotides match TRBD2. There are 12 residues in the CDR3. Germline V CDR1 and CDR2: MDHEN, SYDVKM. Trimming at V came to 6 bases and at J to 9 bases, leaving 7 bases not matched to a gene. As DNA, the CDR3 is TGTGCCAGCAGCTCGGGGGGGGCCTGGCAGTACTTC. It specifies CASSSGGAWQYF.

The table lists this clone with a few counts. V gene TRBV11-2 combines with J gene TRBJ1-6; no firm D call. Trimming removed 5 bases from V and 8 bases from J, with 7 bases in between. The V gene's germline CDR1 is SGHAT and CDR2 FQNNGV. The CDR3 length is 12 residues. The CDR3 nucleotides are TGTGCCAGCAGCACAACAGATTCACCCCTCCACTTT. Its translation is CASSTTDSPLHF.

This clone showed up many times. J is TRBJ1-6 and V is TRBV7-9; 7 bases match TRBD1. The CDR3 covers 14 residues. Germline V gives CDR1 SEHNR, CDR2 FQNEAQ (reference sequence). Germline trimming cut 1 base from V and 10 bases from J; bases unmatched to any gene: 4. CDR3 residues: CASSLGTGPSPLHF. CDR3 DNA: TGTGCCAGCAGCTTAGGGACAGGTCCCTCACCCCTCCACTTT. The complete variable domain, with remaining parts taken from reference TRBV7-9 and TRBJ1-6, reads DTGVSQNPRHKITKRGQNVTFRCDPISEHNRLYWYRQTLGQGPEFLTYFQNEAQLEKSRLLSDRFSAERPKGSFSTLEIQRTEQGDSAMYLCASSLGTGPSPLHFGNGTRLTVT.

J is TRBJ1-5 and V is TRBV5-6; no clear D gene. V lost 2 bases and J lost 6, with 6 bases in between. The germline CDR1 and CDR2 sequences are SGHDT and YYEEEE. This CDR3 comprises 12 residues. The CDR3 region is CASSFWSQPQHF. The CDR3 coding sequence is TGTGCCAGCAGCTTTTGGAGTCAGCCCCAGCATTTT. Full variable domain (rest looked up from reference TRBV5-6 and TRBJ1-5): DAGVTQSPTHLIKTRGQQVTLRCSPKSGHDTVSWYQQALGQGPQFIFQYYEEEERQRGNFPDRFSGHQFPNYSSELNVNALLLGDSALYLCASSFWSQPQHFGDGTRLSIL.

The chain has TRBV7-9 and TRBJ1-3; D unresolved. Germline V gene data show CDR1 as SEHNR and CDR2 as FQNEAQ (reference sequence). Trimming took 4 bases from V and 4 from J, leaving 11 bases between them. The CDR3 has 14 residues. The CDR3 spells CASSSLISGNTIYF. The CDR3 DNA follows: TGTGCCAGCAGCTCTCTTATTTCCGGAAACACCATATATTTT.

This clone has only a few counts. The sample holds other DNA sequences that translate to the same CDR3. This chain uses TRBV2 with TRBJ2-2, with TRBD1 identical over 7 bases. CDR1 and CDR2 (germline): SNHLY, FYNNEI. The length of the CDR3 is 14 residues. Losses at the gene ends were 4 bases for V and 1 base for J; bases not matched to a gene: 0. The CDR3: CASSGTGNTGELFF. Written as DNA, the CDR3 is TGTGCCAGCAGTGGGACAGGGAACACCGGGGAGCTGTTTTTT.

The chain couples TRBV6-5 to TRBJ2-1; D is perhaps TRBD1 (5 bases). Between the trimmed V and J ends, which lost 0 bases and 6 bases, there was a span of 6 bases. This CDR3 comprises 13 residues. CDR1 is MNHEY and CDR2 is SVGAGI in the germline V gene. The CDR3 DNA reads TGTGCCAGCAGTTACTCGGGGCTCAATGAGCAGTTCTTC. It is translated as CASSYSGLNEQFF.

This clone was found once. V usage is TRBV29-1 and J usage is TRBJ2-2, with 13 nucleotides matching TRBD2. V shed 7 bases and J 5 bases; nucleotides not matched to a gene: 4. Germline CDR1 and CDR2: SQVTM and ANQGSEA. The CDR3 totals 14 residues. Here the CDR3 DNA reads TGCAGCGCGACTAGCGGGGGGTGGACCGGGGAGCTGTTTTTT. Residues: CSATSGGWTGELFF.

This clone was detected a few times. The rearrangement uses TRBV5-1 and TRBJ2-7; a possible D gene is TRBD2 (6 bases). The CDR3 totals 14 residues. Trimming left V 4 bases short and J 2 bases short, with 13 bases between. Looked up from germline, CDR1 is SGHRS and CDR2 is YFSETQ. This CDR3 is CASSTGDGTYEQYF. The CDR3 region has the DNA TGCGCCAGCAGCACGGGGGACGGGACCTACGAGCAGTACTTC. Full variable domain (remainder filled in from reference TRBV5-1 and TRBJ2-7): KAGVTQTPRYLIKTRGQQVTLSCSPISGHRSVSWYQQTPGQGLQFLFEYFSETQRNKGNFPGRFSGRQFSNSRSEMNVSTLELGDSALYLCASSTGDGTYEQYFGPGTRLTVT.